A selection of T cell receptor beta chains follows, all from one sample in a study of CD8 T cells in Susac syndrome. TCRdb passed the immunoSEQ multiplex PCR reads through MiXCR, listing each CDR3 protein once. The data show 300,000 to 350,000 distinct CDR3 sequences, under 95% seen once. Sequenced: CD4+ T cells from PBMCs. These receptors all stem from a human donor with multiple sclerosis. Each CDR3 is given with its conserved first and last residue. The D gene is left open where the match is weak. Where a row states a size, it is once, few, many or the class of an expanded clone; other rows omit it.

D: -
size: -
V: TRBV9
J: TRBJ2-7
length: 18
CDR3: CASSRQSRTATIANEQYF
DNA: TGTGCCAGCAGCCGTCAATCGAGGACAGCAACGATTGCCAACGAGCAGTACTTC

D: -
size: -
V: TRBV20-1
J: TRBJ1-1
length: 14
CDR3: CSAGVSSAKTEAFF
DNA: TGCAGTGCTGGGGTTAGTAGCGCGAAAACTGAAGCTTTCTTT

D: TRBD1
size: -
V: TRBV9
J: TRBJ1-1
length: 14
CDR3: CASSAPTGDTEAFF
DNA: TGTGCCAGCAGCGCACCGACAGGGGATACTGAAGCTTTCTTT

D: -
size: -
V: TRBV12-3/TRBV12-4
J: TRBJ2-1
length: 16
CDR3: CASSPTDGAVDNEQFF
DNA: TGTGCCAGCAGTCCAACCGACGGGGCCGTGGACAATGAGCAGTTCTTC

D: TRBD1
size: once
V: TRBV29-1
J: TRBJ2-5
length: 15
CDR3: CSVEVSGQGRETQYF
DNA: TGCAGCGTTGAAGTGAGCGGACAGGGGCGGGAGACCCAGTACTTC

D: -
size: -
V: TRBV5-4
J: TRBJ1-2
length: 13
CDR3: CASSWPGWYGYTF
DNA: TGTGCCAGCAGCTGGCCGGGCTGGTATGGCTACACCTTC

D: TRBD2
size: -
V: TRBV7-9
J: TRBJ2-7
length: 15
CDR3: CASSPPTGGPYEQYF
DNA: TGTGCCAGCAGCCCCCCTACGGGGGGGCCCTACGAGCAGTACTTC

D: -
size: -
V: TRBV2
J: TRBJ2-7
length: 15
CDR3: CASSERWKGSGEQYF
DNA: TGTGCCAGCAGTGAACGGTGGAAAGGGTCTGGCGAGCAGTACTTC

D: -
size: -
V: TRBV3-1
J: TRBJ1-2
length: 11
CDR3: CASSQGWRAHF
DNA: TGTGCCAGCAGCCAAGGGTGGAGGGCCCACTTC

D: TRBD1
size: -
V: TRBV6-1
J: TRBJ2-2
length: 16
CDR3: CASSASWTGGTGELFF
DNA: TGTGCCAGCAGTGCCTCCTGGACAGGGGGTACCGGGGAGCTGTTTTTT

D: -
size: -
V: TRBV7-2
J: TRBJ1-4
length: 14
CDR3: CASSLSLTNEKLFF
DNA: TGTGCCAGCAGCCTCTCTTTGACTAATGAAAAACTGTTTTTT

D: -
size: once
V: TRBV5-4
J: TRBJ1-2
length: 14
CDR3: CASSLSAGLGGCTF
DNA: TGTGCCAGCAGCTTGTCGGCAGGGCTGGGTGGCTGCACCTTC

D: -
size: -
V: TRBV4-2
J: TRBJ2-7
length: 15
CDR3: CASSQGADATYEQYF
DNA: TGTGCCAGCAGCCAAGGCGCTGATGCCACCTACGAGCAGTACTTC

D: -
size: -
V: TRBV5-1
J: TRBJ1-3
length: 16
CDR3: CASSLGPNLSGNTIYF
DNA: TGCGCCAGCAGCTTGGGGCCTAACCTCTCTGGAAACACCATATATTTT

D: -
size: -
V: TRBV12-3/TRBV12-4
J: TRBJ1-1
length: 11
CDR3: CASSLRVEAFF
DNA: TGTGCCAGCAGTTTGCGGGTTGAAGCTTTCTTT

D: -
size: -
V: TRBV5-6
J: TRBJ1-1
length: 16
CDR3: CASSHSTGWVGTEAFF
DNA: TGTGCCAGCAGCCACTCGACAGGATGGGTGGGCACTGAAGCTTTCTTT

D: -
size: -
V: TRBV5-5
J: TRBJ1-5
length: 14
CDR3: CASSKDRLNQPQHF
DNA: TGTGCCAGCAGCAAAGACAGGTTGAATCAGCCCCAGCATTTT

D: TRBD2
size: -
V: TRBV20-1
J: TRBJ2-7
length: 15
CDR3: CSAYTKTSGSGEQYF
DNA: TGCAGTGCCTATACTAAGACTAGCGGGAGCGGCGAGCAGTACTTC

D: -
size: -
V: TRBV7-9
J: TRBJ2-5
length: 13
CDR3: CASSPDWERDQYF
DNA: TGTGCCAGCAGCCCGGACTGGGAGCGAGACCAGTACTTC

D: -
size: -
V: TRBV7-7
J: TRBJ1-1
length: 13
CDR3: CASSSGENTEAFF
DNA: TGTGCTAGCAGCTCGGGGGAGAACACTGAAGCTTTCTTT

D: -
size: -
V: TRBV3-1
J: TRBJ2-6
length: 15
CDR3: CASSSTTAGANVLTF
DNA: TGTGCCAGCAGTTCCACGACAGCTGGGGCCAACGTCCTGACTTTC

D: -
size: -
V: TRBV20-1
J: TRBJ2-3
length: 12
CDR3: CSATSGPDTQYF
DNA: TGCAGTGCTACCTCCGGGCCAGATACGCAGTATTTT

D: TRBD1
size: -
V: TRBV7-3
J: TRBJ2-2
length: 14
CDR3: CASSSTGVTGELFF
DNA: TGTGCCAGCAGCTCCACAGGGGTCACCGGGGAGCTGTTTTTT

D: TRBD2
size: -
V: TRBV5-4
J: TRBJ2-3
length: 17
CDR3: CASSLGGLAGAQNTQYF
DNA: TGTGCCAGCAGCTTGGGGGGACTAGCGGGGGCCCAAAATACGCAGTATTTT

D: -
size: -
V: TRBV21-1
J: TRBJ2-1
length: 18
CDR3: CASSKGRFTRGWGNEQFF
DNA: TGTGCCAGCAGCAAAGGGCGATTTACTCGCGGGTGGGGCAATGAGCAGTTCTTC

D: TRBD2
size: -
V: TRBV3-1
J: TRBJ2-1
length: 15
CDR3: CASGGEREVRNEQFF
DNA: TGTGCCAGCGGGGGCGAGCGGGAGGTTAGAAATGAGCAGTTCTTC

D: -
size: -
V: TRBV5-1
J: TRBJ1-5
length: 17
CDR3: CASSSLPSGDSNQPQHF
DNA: TGCGCCAGCAGCTCCCTCCCCTCAGGAGATAGCAATCAGCCCCAGCATTTT

D: TRBD1
size: -
V: TRBV2
J: TRBJ1-5
length: 14
CDR3: CASRGQASKGPQHF
DNA: TGTGCCAGCAGGGGACAGGCCTCTAAGGGGCCCCAGCATTTT

D: -
size: -
V: TRBV7-2
J: TRBJ2-1
length: 13
CDR3: CASSREFGNEQFF
DNA: TGTGCCAGCAGCCGGGAGTTTGGGAATGAGCAGTTCTTC

D: -
size: -
V: TRBV15
J: TRBJ2-1
length: 13
CDR3: CATSRDLANEQFF
DNA: TGTGCCACCAGCAGAGATCTGGCAAATGAGCAGTTCTTC

D: -
size: -
V: TRBV4-2
J: TRBJ2-3
length: 15
CDR3: CASSQGEIRTDTQYF
DNA: TGTGCCAGCAGCCAGGGGGAGATTCGGACAGATACGCAGTATTTT

D: -
size: few
V: TRBV2
J: TRBJ2-7
length: 13
CDR3: CASRWGSGYEQYF
DNA: TGTGCCAGTAGATGGGGTTCGGGCTACGAGCAGTACTTC

D: TRBD1
size: -
V: TRBV19
J: TRBJ2-2
length: 15
CDR3: CASSITRTGTGELFF
DNA: TGTGCCAGTAGTATAACAAGGACAGGCACCGGGGAGCTGTTTTTT

D: -
size: -
V: TRBV6-2/TRBV6-3
J: TRBJ2-1
length: 14
CDR3: CASLGPGSYNEQFF
DNA: TGTGCCAGCCTGGGACCTGGCTCCTACAATGAGCAGTTCTTC

D: -
size: -
V: TRBV20-1
J: TRBJ1-4
length: 14
CDR3: CSAKPFPANEKLFF
DNA: TGCAGTGCTAAGCCATTTCCAGCTAATGAAAAACTGTTTTTT

D: -
size: -
V: TRBV7-8
J: TRBJ1-2
length: 15
CDR3: CASSLESVGWIGYTF
DNA: TGTGCCAGCAGCTTAGAATCCGTAGGGTGGATTGGCTACACCTTC

D: -
size: once
V: TRBV4-1
J: TRBJ1-5
length: 13
CDR3: CASSQERWPPQHF
DNA: TGCGCCAGCAGCCAAGAAAGGTGGCCGCCCCAGCATTTT

D: TRBD1
size: few
V: TRBV5-6
J: TRBJ1-2
length: 14
CDR3: CASSLGGTDYGYTF
DNA: TGTGCCAGCAGCTTGGGGGGGACAGACTATGGCTACACCTTC

D: -
size: -
V: TRBV7-2
J: TRBJ1-1
length: 13
CDR3: CASSLARYTEAFF
DNA: TGTGCCAGCAGCTTAGCGAGGTACACTGAAGCTTTCTTT

D: -
size: -
V: TRBV7-9
J: TRBJ1-4
length: 14
CDR3: CASGKTSTNEKLFF
DNA: TGTGCCAGCGGCAAGACATCAACTAATGAAAAACTGTTTTTT

D: -
size: -
V: TRBV24-1
J: TRBJ2-2
length: 16
CDR3: CATSAATERATGELFF
DNA: TGTGCCACCAGTGCCGCGACAGAGAGAGCTACCGGGGAGCTGTTTTTT